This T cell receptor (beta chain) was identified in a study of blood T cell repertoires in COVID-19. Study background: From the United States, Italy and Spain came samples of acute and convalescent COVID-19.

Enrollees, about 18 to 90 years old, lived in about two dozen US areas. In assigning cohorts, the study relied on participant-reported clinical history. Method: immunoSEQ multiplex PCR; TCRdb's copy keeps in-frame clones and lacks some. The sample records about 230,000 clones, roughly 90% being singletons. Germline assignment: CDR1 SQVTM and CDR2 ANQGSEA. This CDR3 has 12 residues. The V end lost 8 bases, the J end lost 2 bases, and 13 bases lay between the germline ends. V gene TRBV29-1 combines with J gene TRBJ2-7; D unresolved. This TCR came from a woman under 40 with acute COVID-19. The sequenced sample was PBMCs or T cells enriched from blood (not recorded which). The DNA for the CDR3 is TGCAGCACCCTAACCCATACCTACGAGCAGTACTTC. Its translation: CSTLTHTYEQYF.